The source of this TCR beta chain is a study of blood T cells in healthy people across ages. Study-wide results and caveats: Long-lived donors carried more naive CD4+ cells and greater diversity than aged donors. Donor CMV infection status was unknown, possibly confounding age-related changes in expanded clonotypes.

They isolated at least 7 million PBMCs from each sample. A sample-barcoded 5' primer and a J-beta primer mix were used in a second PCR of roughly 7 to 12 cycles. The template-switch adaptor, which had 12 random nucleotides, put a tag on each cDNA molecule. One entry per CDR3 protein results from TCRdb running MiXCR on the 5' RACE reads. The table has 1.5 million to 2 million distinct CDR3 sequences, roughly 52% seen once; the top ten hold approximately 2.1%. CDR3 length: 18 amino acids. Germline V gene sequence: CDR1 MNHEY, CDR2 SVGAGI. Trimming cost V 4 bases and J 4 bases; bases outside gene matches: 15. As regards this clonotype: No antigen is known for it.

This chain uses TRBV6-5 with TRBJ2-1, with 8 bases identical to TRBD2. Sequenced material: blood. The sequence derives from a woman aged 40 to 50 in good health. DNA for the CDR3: TGTGCCAGCAGTTCCCCCCTTGGGTTAGCGGGGTTGTACAATGAGCAGTTCTTC. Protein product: CASSSPLGLAGLYNEQFF.